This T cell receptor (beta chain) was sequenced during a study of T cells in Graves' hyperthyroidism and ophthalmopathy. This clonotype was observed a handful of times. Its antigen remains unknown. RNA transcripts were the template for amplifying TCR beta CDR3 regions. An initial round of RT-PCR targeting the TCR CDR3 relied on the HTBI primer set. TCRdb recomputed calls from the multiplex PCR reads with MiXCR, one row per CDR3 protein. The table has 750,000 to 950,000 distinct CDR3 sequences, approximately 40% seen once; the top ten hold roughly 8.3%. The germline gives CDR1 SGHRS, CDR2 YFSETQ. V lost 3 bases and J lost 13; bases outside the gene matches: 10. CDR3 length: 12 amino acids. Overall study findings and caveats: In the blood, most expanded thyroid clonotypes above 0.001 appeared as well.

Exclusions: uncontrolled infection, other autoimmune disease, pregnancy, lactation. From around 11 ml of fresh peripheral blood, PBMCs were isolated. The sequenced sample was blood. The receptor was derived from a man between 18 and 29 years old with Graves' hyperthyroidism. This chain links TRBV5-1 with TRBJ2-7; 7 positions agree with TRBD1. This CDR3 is CASSSNRDSLYF. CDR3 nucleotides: TGCGCCAGCAGCTCCAACCGGGACAGCTTATACTTC.